One sample yielded the 18 T cell receptor beta chains listed below, sequenced in a study of CD8 T cells in Susac syndrome (dated by TCRdb to about 2019). Receptors were amplified or captured by the immunoSEQ multiplex PCR assay. RNA was extracted using the RNeasy kit, and roughly 0.45 to 1 ug of the RNA was reverse transcribed with random hexamers. The public reads were quality trimmed at Q25 with fastp and then assembled into clones with MiXCR by TCRdb, keeping productive beta chains. A single entry per CDR3 protein holds the most common genes and DNA from its merged rows. The sample table shows some 150,000 distinct CDR3 sequences, and 90% to 95% are seen once. 0.15% to 0.2% of the sample goes to the ten largest clones. Sequencing was done on a sample of CD4+ T cells from PBMCs. The receptors derive from a human donor with Susac syndrome.

The gene calls are TRBV7-8 and TRBJ2-1, with 10 bases aligning to TRBD2. Per the germline V gene, CDR1 is SGHVS and CDR2 is FQNEAQ. The CDR3 has 16 residues. V lost 6 bases to trimming and J lost 0 bases; unmatched junction nucleotides: 5. CDR3 sequence: CASRYQRGGSYNEQFF. CDR3 in DNA: TGTGCCAGCAGATACCAGCGGGGGGGCTCCTACAATGAGCAGTTCTTC.

This chain connects TRBV18 to TRBJ1-1; a weak D match, TRBD1 (6 bases). The CDR3 is 14 amino acids. Per germline, CDR1 KGHSH and CDR2 LQKENI. Trimming stripped 6 bases from V and 5 bases from J, with 16 bases between. CDR3 nucleotide sequence: TGTGCCAGCTCCCCCACAGGGAAGGGAACTGAAGCTTTCTTT. It codes for CASSPTGKGTEAFF.

The chain combines TRBV5-4 with TRBJ2-7; possible D gene TRBD1, 5 bases. V lost 1 base and J lost 6, with 8 bases in between. The CDR3 sequence is 12 residues long. Per germline, CDR1 SGHNT and CDR2 YYREEE (reference sequence). CDR3 bases: TGTGCCAGCAGCTTGTTTCAGGGCGAGCAGTACTTC. It yields the protein CASSLFQGEQYF.

Only one count was recorded for this clonotype. The chain combines TRBV29-1 with TRBJ1-1; TRBD1 matches at 10 bases. Germline CDR1 SQVTM, CDR2 ANQGSEA. The V gene end was trimmed by 7 bases and the J gene end by 6 bases; junction bases not matched to a gene: 5. CDR3 length equals 12 residues. CDR3 region: CSGTGGMAEAFF. As DNA, the CDR3 is TGCAGCGGGACAGGGGGGATGGCTGAAGCTTTCTTT. The whole variable domain, remainder taken from reference TRBV29-1 and TRBJ1-1, is SAVISQKPSRDICQRGTSLTIQCQVDSQVTMMFWYRQQPGQSLTLIATANQGSEATYESGFVIDKFPISRPNLTFSTLTVSNMSPEDSSIYLCSGTGGMAEAFFGQGTRLTVV.

This rearrangement joins TRBV19 to TRBJ2-5, with D maybe TRBD1 (9 bases). The CDR3 is 14 amino acids. Trimming stripped 7 bases from V and 7 bases from J, with 19 bases between. The germline V gene encodes CDR1 LNHDA and CDR2 SQIVND (reference sequence). CDR3 coding DNA: TGTGCCAGTACCAGGGACAGGGCGGGAGGGACCCAGTACTTC. This codes for CASTRDRAGGTQYF. Filled out from reference TRBV19 and TRBJ2-5, the complete variable domain reads DGGITQSPKYLFRKEGQNVTLSCEQNLNHDAMYWYRQDPGQGLRLIYYSQIVNDFQKGDIAEGYSVSREKKESFPLTVTSAQKNPTAFYLCASTRDRAGGTQYFGPGTRLLVL.

The J gene is TRBJ2-7, the V gene TRBV6-6; 8 nucleotides line up with TRBD1. The J segment lost 2 bases and the V segment lost 8 bases, leaving 11 bases of the junction unmatched. The CDR3 consists of 15 residues. From germline, CDR1 is MNHNY and CDR2 SVGAGI (reference sequence). The CDR3 region is CASSTAGQGTYEQYF. CDR3 nucleotides: TGTGCCAGCTCCACGGCCGGACAGGGAACCTACGAGCAGTACTTC.

The chain has TRBV6-6 and TRBJ2-1; D possibly matches TRBD1 or TRBD2 (5 bases each). The CDR3 contains 13 residues. V lost 2 bases and J 8 bases, leaving 10 bases between the germline ends. The germline V gene encodes CDR1 MNHNY and CDR2 SVGAGI (reference sequence). CDR3 loop: CASSYARGHEQFF. Written as DNA, the CDR3 is TGTGCCAGCAGTTACGCCCGGGGCCATGAGCAGTTCTTC.

The gene calls are TRBV29-1 and TRBJ2-7, with 12 bases aligning to TRBD2. The ends lost 5 bases at V and 4 bases at J; junction bases unmatched: 9. The CDR3 is made up of 15 amino acids. Germline CDR1 SQVTM, CDR2 ANQGSEA. CDR3 DNA sequence: TGCAGCGTTACTCCACTAGCGGGGGGCCTATACGAGCAGTACTTC. Translated: CSVTPLAGGLYEQYF.

A single count supports this clonotype. The V and J genes are TRBV20-1 and TRBJ1-1; TRBD1 is a possible D gene (5 bases). CDR3 size: 14 residues. V gave up 4 bases and J gave up 4 bases, with 16 bases separating them. From germline, CDR1 is DFQATT and CDR2 SNEGSKA (reference sequence). The CDR3 spells CSATGPRGGTEAFF. CDR3 in DNA: TGCAGTGCTACCGGACCCCGGGGCGGCACTGAAGCTTTCTTT.

For the CDR3, the DNA is TGCAGCGTTCGCCCCTCTGGAAACACCATATATTTT. Its protein is CSVRPSGNTIYF. J is TRBJ1-3 and V is TRBV29-1; D unclear. Germline loops: CDR1 SQVTM, CDR2 ANQGSEA. The CDR3 is 12 amino acids. V was shortened by 5 bases and J by 0 bases, with 5 bases between the two germline ends.

The chain couples TRBV12-5 to TRBJ1-4; 8 bases line up with TRBD1. Losses at the gene ends were 7 bases for V and 7 bases for J; bases not matched to a gene: 8. The length of the CDR3 is 14 residues. CDR1 is LGHNT, CDR2 FRNRAP, per germline. The CDR3 bases are TGTGCTAGTGCCCCGGGACAGGATGGTGAAAAACTGTTTTTT. Its protein is CASAPGQDGEKLFF.

The J gene is TRBJ2-3, the V gene TRBV3-1, with 9 nucleotides matching TRBD2. This CDR3 is built from 15 residues. The germline V gene encodes CDR1 LGHDT and CDR2 YNNKEL (reference sequence). After removal of 4 bases from V and 1 base from J, the junction contained 3 bases not matched to a gene. The CDR3 reads CASSPERGGTDTQYF. CDR3 nucleotides: TGTGCCAGCAGCCCGGAGCGGGGGGGCACAGATACGCAGTATTTT.

This chain uses TRBV29-1 with TRBJ1-1; D remains unclear. Germline loops: CDR1 SQVTM, CDR2 ANQGSEA. The CDR3 sequence is 10 residues long. V shed 4 bases and J shed 11 bases, with 11 bases lying between them. The CDR3 nucleotides are TGCAGCGTTGGGGGTATGGAGGCTTTCTTT. Its translation: CSVGGMEAFF.

The V gene is TRBV5-4, the J gene TRBJ2-3; 7 bases agree with TRBD2. V trimming: 2 bases; J trimming: 3 bases; junction bases outside the gene matches: 9. In germline, CDR1 is SGHNT, CDR2 YYREEE (reference sequence). This CDR3 is 16 amino acids long. CDR3 loop: CASSFIAGATTDTQYF. In DNA form, the CDR3 reads TGTGCCAGCAGCTTCATAGCGGGCGCTACTACAGATACGCAGTATTTT.

This sequence joins TRBV7-6 and TRBJ2-7, with D maybe TRBD1 (5 bases). V was trimmed by 5 bases and J by 2 bases, leaving 10 bases between them. Germline V gene data show CDR1 as SGHVS and CDR2 as FNYEAQ. This CDR3 has 13 amino acids. The CDR3 is CASSRTSTYEQYF. CDR3 DNA: TGTGCCAGCAGCAGGACATCGACCTACGAGCAGTACTTC.

This chain uses TRBV12-3 or TRBV12-4 with TRBJ2-6; D is possibly TRBD2 (5 bases). V lost 6 bases to trimming and J lost 2 bases, with 11 bases between them. This CDR3 is 15 amino acids long. For the CDR3, the DNA is TGTGCCAGCAGCAGAGGGCTCCCTGGGGCCAACGTCCTGACTTTC. It is translated as CASSRGLPGANVLTF.

This clonotype was seen more than once but under ten times. V usage is TRBV20-1 and J usage is TRBJ1-1; possibly TRBD1 for D (5 bases). Germline CDR1 reads DFQATT; CDR2 reads SNEGSKA (reference sequence). V was trimmed by 7 bases and J by 4 bases, leaving 13 bases between them. This CDR3 has 12 amino acids. The CDR3 is CSGRTGGTEAFF. The CDR3 DNA sequence: TGCAGTGGCCGTACAGGTGGCACTGAAGCTTTCTTT.

This clonotype was found once. This rearrangement joins TRBV20-1 to TRBJ1-6; D is possibly TRBD1 (5 bases). Trimming stripped 0 bases from V and 4 bases from J, with 16 bases between. The V gene's germline CDR1 is DFQATT and CDR2 SNEGSKA (reference sequence). This CDR3 has 17 residues. The CDR3 spells CSARDYGAGSYNSPLHF. CDR3 DNA sequence: TGCAGTGCTAGAGATTACGGGGCGGGCTCTTATAATTCACCCCTCCACTTT.